This passage covers 13 T cell receptor beta chains from one sample sequenced in a study of shared clonotypes between healthy human individuals. Here immunoSEQ multiplex PCR was the method, and the copy in TCRdb shows in-frame clones only, minus some. The profile shows 230,000 or so clones, 65% of them singletons. Sequencing used memory CD4+ T cells sorted from blood. Sample subset: CD45RA-negative fraction. The receptors stem from a man aged 25-45 years in good health.

The chain uses TRBV2 and TRBJ2-7; weak D call: TRBD1 (5 bases). Germline CDR1 SNHLY, CDR2 FYNNEI. This CDR3 contains 11 residues. The V gene lost 6 bases and the J gene lost 5 bases, with 8 bases spanning the gap. The CDR3 loop is CASSLRDEQYF. For the CDR3, the DNA is TGTGCCAGCAGCCTCAGGGACGAGCAGTACTTC.

V is TRBV9 and J is TRBJ2-3; 7 bases match TRBD2. The germline CDR1 and CDR2 sequences are SGDLS and YYNGEE. CDR3 length equals 15 residues. Trimming cost V 0 bases and J 5 bases; bases outside gene matches: 6. The CDR3 sequence: CASSVAASGGDTQYF. DNA for the CDR3: TGTGCCAGCAGCGTAGCGGCTAGCGGTGGAGATACGCAGTATTTT.

This clone has a handful of counts. The chain couples TRBV27 to TRBJ1-5; D gene ambiguous. Germline V CDR1 and CDR2: MNHEY, SMNVEV (reference sequence). Trimming shortened V by 3 bases and J by 3 bases, and 12 bases separated the two germline ends. The CDR3 has 15 amino acids. The CDR3: CASSFRRTDNQPQHF. CDR3 nucleotide sequence: TGTGCCAGCAGTTTTCGCAGGACTGACAATCAGCCCCAGCATTTT.

The chain recombines TRBV29-1 with TRBJ2-7; 7 nucleotides match TRBD2. This CDR3 is built from 14 residues. Germline V gives CDR1 SQVTM, CDR2 ANQGSEA. V was pared by 4 bases and J by 0 bases, with 6 bases of the junction left unmatched. The CDR3 reads CSVGGGTVSYEQYF. The CDR3, as DNA: TGCAGCGTTGGCGGGGGTACGGTCTCCTACGAGCAGTACTTC.

There are a few counts of this clone. This chain links TRBV2 with TRBJ1-2; D is uncertain. The germline gives CDR1 SNHLY, CDR2 FYNNEI. The CDR3 has 13 amino acids. The V and J ends lost 1 base and 4 bases respectively, with 7 bases between them. The CDR3 DNA follows: TGTGCCAGCAGTGAAGGGGGTGGCTATGGCTACACCTTC. Its translation: CASSEGGGYGYTF.

The rearrangement links TRBV2 to TRBJ2-5, with no clear D. There are 11 residues in the CDR3. V lost 6 bases to trimming and J lost 12 bases, with 14 bases between them. Looked up from germline, CDR1 is SNHLY and CDR2 is FYNNEI. The CDR3 region is CASSSDSSKYF. For the CDR3, the DNA is TGTGCCAGCAGCTCCGACTCGTCAAAGTACTTC.

The V gene is TRBV5-4, the J gene TRBJ2-5; D unresolved. V was clipped by 4 bases and J by 2 bases, with 3 bases between them. Germline loops: CDR1 SGHNT, CDR2 YYREEE (reference sequence). The CDR3 totals 11 residues. In nucleotides, the CDR3 is TGTGCCAGCAGCCTGCAAGAGACCCAGTACTTC. Translation gives CASSLQETQYF.

The genes are TRBV28 and TRBJ2-1; the match to TRBD2 covers 9 bases. Trimming removed 2 bases from V and 4 bases from J; junction bases left unmatched: 12. CDR1 and CDR2 from the germline V gene are MDHEN and SYDVKM. The CDR3 runs 18 residues. The CDR3 DNA reads TGTGCCAGCAGTTTAGAATTGGGTGCGGGAGGGGTTTACAATGAGCAGTTCTTC. This translates into CASSLELGAGGVYNEQFF.

This chain's CDR3 is CASRVQGACTF. Here the CDR3 DNA reads TGTGCCAGCAGGGTGCAGGGGGCATGCACCTTC. The V gene is TRBV2, the J gene TRBJ1-2, with 8 bases aligning to TRBD1. Trimming at V came to 6 bases and at J to 13 bases, leaving 7 bases not matched to a gene. CDR1 SNHLY and CDR2 FYNNEI come from the germline V gene. There are 11 residues in the CDR3. Full variable domain (missing parts from reference TRBV2 and TRBJ1-2): EPEVTQTPSHQVTQMGQEVILRCVPISNHLYFYWYRQILGQKVEFLVSFYNNEISEKSEIFDDQFSVERPDGSNFTLKIRSTKLEDSAMYFCASRVQGACTFGSGTRLTVV.

The chain joins TRBV12-5 to TRBJ2-7, with TRBD1 matching 7 bases. The CDR3 consists of 11 residues. V was pared by 6 bases and J by 8 bases, with 4 bases of the junction left unmatched. In germline, CDR1 is LGHNT, CDR2 FRNRAP. CDR3 amino acids: CASGTGNKQYF. In nucleotides, the CDR3 is TGTGCTAGTGGGACAGGGAATAAGCAGTACTTC. The full variable domain, with the rest looked up from reference TRBV12-5 and TRBJ2-7, is DARVTQTPRHKVTEMGQEVTMRCQPILGHNTVFWYRQTMMQGLELLAYFRNRAPLDDSGMPKDRFSAEMPDATLATLKIQPSEPRDSAVYFCASGTGNKQYFGPGTRLTVT.

The V call is TRBV7-8, the J call TRBJ1-5; D uncertain. The CDR3 has 16 amino acids. CDR1 is SGHVS and CDR2 is FQNEAQ in the germline V gene. V lost 2 bases, J lost 0 bases, and 11 bases lay in between. CDR3 in amino acids: CASSLSLNPSNQPQHF. In DNA, the CDR3 is TGTGCCAGCAGCTTATCCTTGAATCCTAGCAATCAGCCCCAGCATTTT.

Details on this clone: A much larger clone sits a single nucleotide away, making a read error possible. The chain joins TRBV5-1 to TRBJ2-7, with a possible D match to TRBD1 (6 bases). CDR3 length: 17 residues. In germline, CDR1 is SGHRS, CDR2 YFSETQ. The CDR3 region is CVSSLGPRTADSYEQYF. The CDR3 DNA sequence: TGCGTCAGCAGCTTGGGACCTAGGACAGCCGACTCCTACGAGCAGTACTTC.

The table lists this clone with a count of one. The chain combines TRBV28 with TRBJ2-7; 8 bases are a match to TRBD1. This CDR3 has 17 residues. Germline loops: CDR1 MDHEN, CDR2 SYDVKM. V shed 5 bases, J shed 0 bases, and the junction held 12 bases outside the gene matches. The CDR3 coding sequence is TGTGCCAGCAGTACTGGACAGGGTACTCTCAGCTCCTACGAGCAGTACTTC. It specifies CASSTGQGTLSSYEQYF.